This T cell receptor beta chain was sequenced for a study of T cell responses to AZD1222 COVID-19 vaccine. Germline lookup yields CDR1 MNHEY and CDR2 SVGEGT. This CDR3 spans 14 amino acids. V was pared by 4 bases and J by 6 bases, with 4 bases of the junction left unmatched. Profiled with immunoSEQ multiplex PCR; TCRdb holds only in-frame clones, not every one. The table has 200,000 or so clones, about 90% seen once. This sequence was found in an adult in good health. Specimen: peripheral blood, collected on day 0 of AZD1222 vaccination. The chain employs TRBV6-2 or TRBV6-3 and TRBJ2-1; 9 bases align to TRBD1. The CDR3 reads CASSLRQGGNEQFF. The CDR3 DNA is TGTGCCAGCAGTTTAAGACAGGGGGGCAATGAGCAGTTCTTC.